This T cell receptor beta chain was captured in a study of blood T cell repertoires in COVID-19. The overall study: The United States, Italy and Spain were the sources of the acute and convalescent COVID-19 samples.

The V segment lost 1 base and the J segment 0 bases; nucleotides outside the gene matches: 6. Germline assignment: CDR1 SGHAT and CDR2 FQNNGV. The CDR3 is 16 residues long. In the original workflow: Using reference gene primer amplification, nucleated cell counts were estimated. Assay: immunoSEQ multiplex PCR; the TCRdb copy retains only in-frame clones and omits some. The DNA was the basis for D and trimming; V, J and clone size are from that table. The table lists more than 150,000 clones, roughly 89% of them singletons. The TCR comes from a woman in her seventies with COVID-19, enrolled during active disease. The genes are TRBV11-2 and TRBJ2-7, with 7 bases matching TRBD2. Sequencing was done on a sample of peripheral blood. The CDR3 here is CASSLAQGGASYEQYF. CDR3 DNA: TGTGCCAGCAGCTTAGCCCAGGGAGGGGCCTCCTACGAGCAGTACTTC.